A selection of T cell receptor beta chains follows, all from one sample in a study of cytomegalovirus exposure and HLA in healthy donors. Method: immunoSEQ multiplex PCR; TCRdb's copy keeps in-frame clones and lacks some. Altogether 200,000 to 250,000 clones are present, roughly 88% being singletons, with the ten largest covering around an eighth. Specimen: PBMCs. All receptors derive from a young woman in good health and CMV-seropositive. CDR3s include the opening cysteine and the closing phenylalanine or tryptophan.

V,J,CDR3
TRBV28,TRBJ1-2,CANAQTWTGDYGYTF
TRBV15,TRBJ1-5,CATSRDKGAVQPQHF
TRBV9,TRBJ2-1,CASSTSGRRSYNEQFF
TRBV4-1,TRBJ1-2,CASSPSGSYGYTF
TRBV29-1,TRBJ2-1,CSVGTSGRNEQFF
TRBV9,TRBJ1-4,CASSVGPAGVLEKLFF
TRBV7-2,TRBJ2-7,CASSSSGRPVDEQYF
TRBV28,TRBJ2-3,CASSSRTGGTDTQYF
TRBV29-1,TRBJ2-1,CSVESRLAESYNEQFF
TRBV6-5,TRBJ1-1,CATLSQGHTEAFF
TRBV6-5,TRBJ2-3,CASSYGTSDTDTQYF
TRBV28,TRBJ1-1,CASIWRTGATEAFF
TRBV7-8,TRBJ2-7,CASSPRGAASYEQYF
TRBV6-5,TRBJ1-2,CASSYSGSGLSGYTF
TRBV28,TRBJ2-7,CASSFSVVGEQYF
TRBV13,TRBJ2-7,CASSHNPGTSYEQYF
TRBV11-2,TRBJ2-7,CASSLDGGGRLEQYF
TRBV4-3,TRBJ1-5,CASSQTDDSNQPQHF
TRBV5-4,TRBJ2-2,CASSLRRGTSGELFF
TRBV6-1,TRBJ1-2,CASSEQGGADYGYTF
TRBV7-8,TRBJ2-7,CASSLGRGRHHEQYF
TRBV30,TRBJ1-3,CACTLGTAGNTIYF
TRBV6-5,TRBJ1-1,CASSSSGNTEAFF
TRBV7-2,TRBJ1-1,CASSFDSVNTEAFF
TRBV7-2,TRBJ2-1,CASSPRRNSRSYNEQFF
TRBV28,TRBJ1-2,CASEAVLQTPVLLSGYTF
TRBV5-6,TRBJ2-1,CASSLVSSGGPEQFF
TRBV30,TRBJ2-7,CAWNAGAAYEQYF
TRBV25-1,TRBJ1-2,CASSDNFNYGYTF
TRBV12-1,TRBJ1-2,CASSSPTDRGMNYGYTF
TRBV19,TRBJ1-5,CASTSTGGDQPQHF
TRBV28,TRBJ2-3,CASWTGVIDTQYF
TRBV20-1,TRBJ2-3,CSVTVTDTQYF
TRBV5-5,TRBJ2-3,CASRRGEGSFWNTQYF
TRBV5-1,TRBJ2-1,CASSLAGTSGTNEQFF
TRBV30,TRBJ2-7,CAWSATTQGSYEQYF
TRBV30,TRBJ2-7,CAWSVGSYEQYF
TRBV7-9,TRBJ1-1,CASSSRGQGTEAFF
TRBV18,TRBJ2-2,CASSPPGQGETGELFF
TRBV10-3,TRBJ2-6,CAISTGSGANVLTF
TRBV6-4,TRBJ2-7,CASRRVLVSSYEQYF
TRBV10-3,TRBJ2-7,CAITPGATYEQYF
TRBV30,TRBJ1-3,CAWRTEGFTGNTIYF
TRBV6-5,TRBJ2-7,CASSYLADGYEQYF
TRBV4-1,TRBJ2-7,CASSQASSGSYEQYF
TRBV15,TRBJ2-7,CATSSNRGLYEQYF
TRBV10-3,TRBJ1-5,CAISEQPNQPQHF
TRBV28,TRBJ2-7,CASSGSPYYEQYF